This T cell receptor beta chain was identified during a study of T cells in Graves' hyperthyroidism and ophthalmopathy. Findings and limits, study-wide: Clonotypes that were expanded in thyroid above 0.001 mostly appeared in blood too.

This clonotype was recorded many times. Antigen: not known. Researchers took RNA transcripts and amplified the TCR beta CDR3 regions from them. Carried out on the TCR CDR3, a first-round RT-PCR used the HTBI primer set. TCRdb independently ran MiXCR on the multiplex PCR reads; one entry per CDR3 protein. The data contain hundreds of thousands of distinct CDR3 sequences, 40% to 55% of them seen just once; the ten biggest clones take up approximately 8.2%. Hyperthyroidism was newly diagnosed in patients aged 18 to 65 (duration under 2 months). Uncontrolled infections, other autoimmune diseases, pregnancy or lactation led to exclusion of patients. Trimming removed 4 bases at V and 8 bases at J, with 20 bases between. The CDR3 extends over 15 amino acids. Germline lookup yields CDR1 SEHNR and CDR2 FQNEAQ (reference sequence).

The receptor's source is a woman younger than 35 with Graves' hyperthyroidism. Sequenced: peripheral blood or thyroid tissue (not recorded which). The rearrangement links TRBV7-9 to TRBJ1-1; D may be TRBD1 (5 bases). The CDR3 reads CASSSNVGASIEAFF. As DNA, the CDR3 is TGTGCCAGCAGCTCTAACGTTGGGGCAAGCATCGAAGCTTTCTTT.